Following are 4 T cell receptor beta chains from one sample sequenced in a study of cytomegalovirus exposure and HLA in healthy donors. Researchers ran the PCR with 60 Vbeta and 13 Jbeta primers. Measured with immunoSEQ multiplex PCR; TCRdb has only the in-frame clones, and not every one. This table has 65,000 to 90,000 clones, around 72% appearing once. Specimen: PBMCs. These receptors all come from a middle-aged woman in good health and CMV-seropositive.

Only a few counts were recorded for this clone. The chain links TRBV7-9 to TRBJ2-4; D possibly corresponds to TRBD2 (6 bases). V shed 1 base and J shed 6 bases, with 16 bases lying between them. This CDR3 has 16 amino acids. Germline loops: CDR1 SEHNR, CDR2 FQNEAQ (reference sequence). The CDR3 protein is CASSLVEWGDVNIQYF. The CDR3 DNA sequence: TGTGCCAGCAGCTTAGTGGAGTGGGGGGACGTAAACATTCAGTACTTC. Combining the CDR3 with reference TRBV7-9 and TRBJ2-4 gives the whole variable domain DTGVSQNPRHKITKRGQNVTFRCDPISEHNRLYWYRQTLGQGPEFLTYFQNEAQLEKSRLLSDRFSAERPKGSFSTLEIQRTEQGDSAMYLCASSLVEWGDVNIQYFGAGTRLSVL.

The chain employs TRBV19 and TRBJ1-1; D unclear. This CDR3 spans 15 amino acids. V shed 3 bases and J shed 4 bases, with 15 bases lying between them. The germline V gene has CDR1 LNHDA and CDR2 SQIVND (reference sequence). The CDR3 loop reads CASSIPGGRATEAFF. The CDR3 coding sequence is TGTGCCAGTAGTATCCCGGGAGGGAGGGCCACTGAAGCTTTCTTT.

The V and J genes are TRBV6-5 and TRBJ1-3; no reliable D call. This CDR3 region has 15 residues. Germline-derived CDR1 and CDR2 are MNHEY and SVGAGI. V was clipped by 6 bases and J by 0 bases, with 12 bases between them. CDR3 protein: CASRRLQSSGNTIYF. The CDR3 DNA reads as TGTGCCAGCAGGAGATTGCAATCCTCTGGAAACACCATATATTTT.

The V and J genes are TRBV12-5 and TRBJ1-1, with TRBD1 as a possible D gene (5 bases). Germline loops: CDR1 LGHNT, CDR2 FRNRAP. The CDR3 length is 16 residues. The ends were cut back, 0 bases at V and 1 base at J, with 12 bases in the middle. CDR3 region: CASGLVWVGQNTEAFF. CDR3 nucleotides: TGTGCTAGTGGTTTGGTATGGGTAGGACAGAACACTGAAGCTTTCTTT.